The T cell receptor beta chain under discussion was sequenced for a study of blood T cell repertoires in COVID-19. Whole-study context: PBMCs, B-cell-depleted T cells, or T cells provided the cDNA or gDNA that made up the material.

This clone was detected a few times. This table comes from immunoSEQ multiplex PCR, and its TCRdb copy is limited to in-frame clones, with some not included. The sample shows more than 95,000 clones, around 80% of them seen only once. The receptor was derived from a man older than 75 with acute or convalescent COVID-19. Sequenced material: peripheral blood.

CDR3 nucleotide sequence: TGTGCCAGCAGCCCTTACACTAGCGGGGGTACAGATACGCAGTATTTT. Translating gives CASSPYTSGGTDTQYF. This rearrangement joins TRBV11-2 to TRBJ2-3, with 11 bases fitting TRBD2. The junction had 7 bases not matched to a gene; V was cut back by 5 bases and J by 3 bases. The CDR3 contains 16 residues. Germline V CDR1 and CDR2: SGHAT, FQNNGV.